The source of this T cell receptor (beta chain) is a study of blood T cell repertoires in COVID-19. In the study overall: Material from acute and convalescent COVID-19 was sourced from the United States, Italy and Spain.

Method: immunoSEQ multiplex PCR; TCRdb's copy keeps in-frame clones and lacks some. This table has fewer than 400,000 clones, 65% to 85% appearing once. J gave up 8 bases and V 1 base, and 5 bases lay outside the gene matches. From germline, CDR1 is MDHEN and CDR2 SYDVKM. This CDR3 is 15 amino acids long. This sequence joins TRBV28 and TRBJ1-4; 9 nucleotides align to TRBD1. Input material: peripheral blood. The sequence came from a man in his thirties or forties with active or convalescent COVID-19. This CDR3 is CASSLLGTGYEKLFF. Here the CDR3 DNA reads TGTGCCAGCAGTTTATTGGGGACAGGGTACGAAAAACTGTTTTTT.